Listed below are T cell receptor beta chains from one sample, sequenced in a study of cytotoxic CD8 clonotypes in ibrutinib-treated CLL. Sequencing used immunoSEQ multiplex PCR; TCRdb keeps in-frame clones, though not all of them. This sample has around 200,000 clones; roughly 65% occur once, and the top ten carry roughly 5.8%. The source was PBMCs, collected after 12 months of ibrutinib treatment. The source of these receptors is a human donor with chronic lymphocytic leukemia. Each CDR3 is given with its conserved first and last residue. A D gene is named only where the DNA matches it firmly. Not all rows give a size; the values are once, few, many and, for expanded clones, a class.

CDR3aa: CASSSGTTGDTQYF
CDR3nt: TGCGCCAGCAGCTCCGGGACTACCGGAGATACGCAGTATTTT
abundance: -
v_gene: TRBV5-1
j_gene: TRBJ2-3
d_gene: TRBD2

CDR3aa: CATSPAGGGTDTQYF
CDR3nt: TGTGCCACCTCCCCCGCAGGGGGGGGCACAGATACGCAGTATTTT
abundance: -
v_gene: TRBV6-5
j_gene: TRBJ2-3
d_gene: -

CDR3aa: CASTMGQGAQTQYF
CDR3nt: TGTGCCAGCACCATGGGACAGGGGGCACAGACCCAGTACTTC
abundance: -
v_gene: TRBV6-5
j_gene: TRBJ2-5
d_gene: TRBD1

CDR3aa: CASSLALGESSYNSPLHF
CDR3nt: TGTGCCAGCAGCTTAGCGTTAGGGGAGAGCTCCTATAATTCACCCCTCCACTTT
abundance: -
v_gene: TRBV7-6
j_gene: TRBJ1-6
d_gene: -

CDR3aa: CTSSHLRSNQPQHF
CDR3nt: TGCACCAGCAGCCACTTAAGGTCCAATCAGCCCCAGCATTTT
abundance: -
v_gene: TRBV1
j_gene: TRBJ1-5
d_gene: -

CDR3aa: CATGTGVSSGNTIYF
CDR3nt: TGTGCCACCGGGACAGGGGTTTCCTCTGGAAACACCATATATTTT
abundance: -
v_gene: TRBV25-1
j_gene: TRBJ1-3
d_gene: TRBD1

CDR3aa: CASSPGPRPRIESSYNEQFF
CDR3nt: TGTGCCAGCAGCCCTGGTCCTAGACCAAGAATAGAGAGCTCCTACAATGAGCAGTTCTTC
abundance: -
v_gene: TRBV5-8
j_gene: TRBJ2-1
d_gene: -

CDR3aa: CASSFRERNGYTF
CDR3nt: TGTGCCAGCAGCTTCAGAGAACGGAATGGCTACACCTTC
abundance: once
v_gene: TRBV7-9
j_gene: TRBJ1-2
d_gene: -

CDR3aa: CSVEGPAGGYEKLFF
CDR3nt: TGCAGCGTTGAAGGACCGGCAGGGGGCTATGAAAAACTGTTTTTT
abundance: -
v_gene: TRBV29-1
j_gene: TRBJ1-4
d_gene: TRBD1

CDR3aa: CASSEDRNSNQPQHF
CDR3nt: TGTGCCAGCAGTGAGGACAGGAATAGCAATCAGCCCCAGCATTTT
abundance: few
v_gene: TRBV25-1
j_gene: TRBJ1-5
d_gene: TRBD1

CDR3aa: CASSPQKTAYTEAFF
CDR3nt: TGTGCCAGCTCACCTCAAAAGACAGCTTACACTGAAGCTTTCTTT
abundance: -
v_gene: TRBV18
j_gene: TRBJ1-1
d_gene: -

CDR3aa: CASRTGTGSGELFF
CDR3nt: TGTGCCAGCAGGACAGGGACCGGTTCCGGGGAGCTGTTTTTT
abundance: -
v_gene: TRBV2
j_gene: TRBJ2-2
d_gene: TRBD1

CDR3aa: CAWSVWTSTDTQYF
CDR3nt: TGTGCCTGGAGTGTTTGGACTAGCACAGATACGCAGTATTTT
abundance: -
v_gene: TRBV30
j_gene: TRBJ2-3
d_gene: -

CDR3aa: CAGVLAGVGEQYF
CDR3nt: TGTGCTGGGGTCCTAGCGGGAGTTGGCGAGCAGTACTTC
abundance: -
v_gene: TRBV30
j_gene: TRBJ2-7
d_gene: TRBD2

CDR3aa: CASSLDRVNTEAFF
CDR3nt: TGTGCCAGCAGTCTAGACAGGGTGAACACTGAAGCTTTCTTT
abundance: -
v_gene: TRBV7-3
j_gene: TRBJ1-1
d_gene: TRBD1

CDR3aa: CASSGDGASQLQIEAFF
CDR3nt: TGTGCCAGCTCAGGGGACGGGGCCTCCCAATTACAAATTGAAGCTTTCTTT
abundance: -
v_gene: TRBV18
j_gene: TRBJ1-1
d_gene: -

CDR3aa: CASSTQRGWSSYEQYF
CDR3nt: TGTGCCAGCAGCACTCAGAGGGGATGGAGCTCCTACGAGCAGTACTTC
abundance: -
v_gene: TRBV21-1
j_gene: TRBJ2-7
d_gene: -

CDR3aa: CATSLGRQETQYF
CDR3nt: TGTGCCACCAGCCTGGGCCGGCAAGAGACCCAGTACTTC
abundance: -
v_gene: TRBV15
j_gene: TRBJ2-5
d_gene: -

CDR3aa: CASSLGTKANYGYTF
CDR3nt: TGTGCCAGCAGCTTAGGGACCAAGGCTAACTATGGCTACACCTTC
abundance: -
v_gene: TRBV13
j_gene: TRBJ1-2
d_gene: -

CDR3aa: CASSSQPPGGYTF
CDR3nt: TGTGCCAGCAGCTCCCAACCGCCGGGGGGCTACACCTTC
abundance: few
v_gene: TRBV7-3
j_gene: TRBJ1-2
d_gene: -